This TCR beta chain was sequenced during a study of shared clonotypes between healthy human individuals. Study at large: Per-donor plates numbered three CD4 naive, three CD4 memory, two CD8 naive and one CD8 memory.

Study-wide findings and caveats: Naive subsets tended to show greater estimated richness than memory subsets.

Remarks on this clone: Its target is not known. Other DNA sequences in the same sample also yield this CDR3.

Every immunoSEQ plate was one replicate of a subset's evenly spread DNA. Generated by immunoSEQ multiplex PCR, the TCRdb table keeps only in-frame clones and is missing some. The profile shows hundreds of thousands of clones, around 93% of them singletons. The naive CD8 fraction comprised CD45RO-negative cells positively selected for CCR7 and excluded terminally differentiated effector memory CD45RA+ cells. Healthy and HIV-negative, the adult donors had no recent acute infections or vaccinations. The TCR comes from a man aged 25 to 45 in good health. The sequencing sample was made of naive CD8+ T cells sorted from blood.

CDR3: CSVDGTDNEQFF. In nucleotides, the CDR3 is TGCAGCGTTGACGGTACCGACAATGAGCAGTTCTTC. The chain recombines TRBV29-1 with TRBJ2-1; D unclear. Trimming pared 3 bases from V and 5 bases from J, leaving 8 bases between. The CDR3 is 12 residues long. Germline CDR1 SQVTM, CDR2 ANQGSEA.